This TCR beta chain was recorded in a study of T-cell reconstitution after alpha-beta-depleted transplantation in children. This clonotype came up a few times. This sample's TCRbeta library carried unique molecular identifier barcodes. TCRdb reanalysed the PCR reads using MiXCR and keeps one entry per CDR3 protein. In the table there are approximately 400,000 distinct CDR3 sequences, approximately 11% of which are singletons. The receptor was derived from a human donor who donated a stem cell graft to a child with acute myeloid leukemia. The input for sequencing was PBMCs from the stem cell graft donor, taken from the stem cell graft.

In nucleotides, the CDR3 is TGCAGCGTTGAGGCCAGGGACGGGGATACGCAGTATTTT. Translating it yields CSVEARDGDTQYF. V gene TRBV29-1 combines with J gene TRBJ2-3; D might be TRBD1 or TRBD2, each matching 5 bases. Germline values: CDR1 SQVTM, CDR2 ANQGSEA. The germline V and J ends were trimmed by 3 bases and 6 bases, with 13 bases remaining between them. The CDR3 is 13 residues long.